This T cell receptor (beta chain) emerged from a study of spatial heterogeneity in lung cancer. Study context: After resection, follow-up PBMC samples were sequenced when available, at a median of roughly 24 months later. Study-wide points: Ubiquitous, expanded tumor-derived TCRs were more frequently observed in blood at resection than at follow-up.

The table lists this clonotype with a few counts. The target antigen is unknown. Indicated time point: blood at routine non-recurrence follow-up after resection. Whole RNA from tumor, nontumor lung or frozen PBMC was sequenced unsorted. All TCR cDNA molecules were individually tagged with a unique molecular identifier. In TCRdb, the 5' RACE reads were re-called with MiXCR into one record per CDR3 protein. The table lists 27,000 or so distinct CDR3 sequences, 5% to 6.5% of them singletons, with 24% in the top ten. The source material was PBMCs, sampled at follow-up. This receptor was taken from a female donor with early-stage non-small cell lung cancer.

The CDR3 sequence: CASSLVQGDTGELFF. Written as DNA, the CDR3 is TGTGCCAGCAGCCTGGTCCAGGGGGACACCGGGGAGCTGTTTTTT. The genes are TRBV28 and TRBJ2-2; 7 bases are a match to TRBD1. CDR1 is MDHEN, CDR2 SYDVKM, per germline. There are 15 residues in the CDR3. V dropped 6 bases and J dropped 3; count of bases not matched to a gene: 7.